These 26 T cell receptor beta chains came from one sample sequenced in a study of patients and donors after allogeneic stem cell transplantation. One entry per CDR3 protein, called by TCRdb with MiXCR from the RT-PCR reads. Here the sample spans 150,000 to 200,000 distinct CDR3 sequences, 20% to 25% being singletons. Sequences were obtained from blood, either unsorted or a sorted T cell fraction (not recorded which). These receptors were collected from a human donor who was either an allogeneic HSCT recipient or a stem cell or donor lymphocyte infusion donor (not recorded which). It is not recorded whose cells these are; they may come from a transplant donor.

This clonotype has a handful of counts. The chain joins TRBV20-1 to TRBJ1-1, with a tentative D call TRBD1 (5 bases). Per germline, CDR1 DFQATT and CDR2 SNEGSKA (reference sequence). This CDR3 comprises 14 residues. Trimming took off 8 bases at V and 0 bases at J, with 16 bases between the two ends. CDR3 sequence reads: CSSTLGTVNTEAFF. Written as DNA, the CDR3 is TGCAGTAGCACGCTGGGGACGGTGAACACTGAAGCTTTCTTT.

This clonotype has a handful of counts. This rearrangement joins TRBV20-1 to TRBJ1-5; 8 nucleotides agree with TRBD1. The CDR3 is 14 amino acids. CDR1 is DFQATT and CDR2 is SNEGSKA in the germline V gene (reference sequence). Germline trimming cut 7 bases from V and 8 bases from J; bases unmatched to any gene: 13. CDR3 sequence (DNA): TGCAGTGTCAGCGTGGGACAGGCCTGGGAGCCCCAGCATTTT. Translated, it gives CSVSVGQAWEPQHF.

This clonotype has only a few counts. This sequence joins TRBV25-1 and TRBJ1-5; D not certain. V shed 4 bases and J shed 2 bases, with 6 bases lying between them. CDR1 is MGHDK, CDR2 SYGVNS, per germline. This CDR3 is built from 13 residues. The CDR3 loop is CASSGWGNQPQHF. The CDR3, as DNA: TGTGCCAGCAGTGGGTGGGGCAATCAGCCCCAGCATTTT.

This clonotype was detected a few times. CDR3 protein: CASSYGTASNQPQHF. The CDR3 nucleotides are TGTGCCAGCAGTTACGGGACAGCGAGCAATCAGCCCCAGCATTTT. This rearrangement joins TRBV6-6 to TRBJ1-5, with 7 bases fitting TRBD1. V shed 2 bases and J 1 base; nucleotides not matched to a gene: 2. Germline lookup yields CDR1 MNHNY and CDR2 SVGAGI (reference sequence). The CDR3 contains 15 residues.

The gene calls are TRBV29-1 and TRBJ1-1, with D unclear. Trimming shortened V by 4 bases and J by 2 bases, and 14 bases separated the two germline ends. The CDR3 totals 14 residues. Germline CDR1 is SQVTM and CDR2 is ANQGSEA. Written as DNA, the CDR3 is TGCAGCGTTGGCTCTTGGGGAGGAAACACTGAAGCTTTCTTT. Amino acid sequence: CSVGSWGGNTEAFF. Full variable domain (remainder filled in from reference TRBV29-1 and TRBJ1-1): SAVISQKPSRDICQRGTSLTIQCQVDSQVTMMFWYRQQPGQSLTLIATANQGSEATYESGFVIDKFPISRPNLTFSTLTVSNMSPEDSSIYLCSVGSWGGNTEAFFGQGTRLTVV.

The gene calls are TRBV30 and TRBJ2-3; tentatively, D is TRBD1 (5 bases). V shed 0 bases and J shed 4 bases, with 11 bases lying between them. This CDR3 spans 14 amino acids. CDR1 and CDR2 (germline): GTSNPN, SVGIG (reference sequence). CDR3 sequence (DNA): TGTGCCTGGAGTGTTAGGGGTCGCTCAGATACGCAGTATTTT. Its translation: CAWSVRGRSDTQYF. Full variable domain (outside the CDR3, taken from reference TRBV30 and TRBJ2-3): SQTIHQWPATLVQPVGSPLSLECTVEGTSNPNLYWYRQAAGRGLQLLFYSVGIGQISSEVPQNLSASRPQDRQFILSSKKLLLSDSGFYLCAWSVRGRSDTQYFGPGTRLTVL.

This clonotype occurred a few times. CDR3 amino acids: CASSTRTWESYGYTF. Here the CDR3 DNA reads TGTGCCAGCAGCACGAGGACCTGGGAGTCGTATGGCTACACCTTC. The chain employs TRBV11-2 and TRBJ1-2; no clear D. Germline CDR1 and CDR2: SGHAT and FQNNGV. This CDR3 contains 15 residues. V dropped 5 bases and J dropped 5 bases, with 18 bases sitting between them.

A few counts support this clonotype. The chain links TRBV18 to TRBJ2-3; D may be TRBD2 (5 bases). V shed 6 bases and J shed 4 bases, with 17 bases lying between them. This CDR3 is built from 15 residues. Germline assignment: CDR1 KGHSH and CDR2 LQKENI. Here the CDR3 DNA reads TGTGCCAGCTCGCTTACACGGACTGGATCAGATACGCAGTATTTT. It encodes CASSLTRTGSDTQYF.

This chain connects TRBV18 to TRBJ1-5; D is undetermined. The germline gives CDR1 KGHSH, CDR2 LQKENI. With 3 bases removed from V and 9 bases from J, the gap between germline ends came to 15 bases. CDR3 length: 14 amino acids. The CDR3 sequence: CASSPKSVDLPQHF. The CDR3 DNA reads TGTGCCAGCTCACCGAAATCAGTGGATCTGCCCCAGCATTTT.

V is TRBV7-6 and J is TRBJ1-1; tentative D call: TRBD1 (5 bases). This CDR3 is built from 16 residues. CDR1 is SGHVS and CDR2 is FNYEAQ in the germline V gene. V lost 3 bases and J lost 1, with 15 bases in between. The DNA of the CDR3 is TGTGCCAGCAGCTTTGGGGCTCGGGGAAGGAACACTGAAGCTTTCTTT. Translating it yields CASSFGARGRNTEAFF.

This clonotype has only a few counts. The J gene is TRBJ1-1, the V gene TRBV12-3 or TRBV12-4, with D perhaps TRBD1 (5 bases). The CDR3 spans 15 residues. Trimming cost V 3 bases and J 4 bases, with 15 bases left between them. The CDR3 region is CASSFQAGWVTEAFF. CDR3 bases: TGTGCCAGCAGTTTTCAGGCAGGGTGGGTCACTGAAGCTTTCTTT.

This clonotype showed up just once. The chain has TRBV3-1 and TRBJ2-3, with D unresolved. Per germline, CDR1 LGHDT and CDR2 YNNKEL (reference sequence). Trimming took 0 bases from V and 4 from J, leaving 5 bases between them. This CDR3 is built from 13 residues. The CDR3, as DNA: TGTGCCAGCAGCCAAGAAATGGCAGATACGCAGTATTTT. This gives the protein CASSQEMADTQYF.

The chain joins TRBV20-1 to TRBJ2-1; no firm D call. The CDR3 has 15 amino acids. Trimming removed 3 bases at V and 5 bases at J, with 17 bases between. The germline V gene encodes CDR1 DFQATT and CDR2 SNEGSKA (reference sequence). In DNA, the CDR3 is TGCAGTGCTAGTAGGTACGGCCCACGGCACAATGAGCAGTTCTTC. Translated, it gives CSASRYGPRHNEQFF.

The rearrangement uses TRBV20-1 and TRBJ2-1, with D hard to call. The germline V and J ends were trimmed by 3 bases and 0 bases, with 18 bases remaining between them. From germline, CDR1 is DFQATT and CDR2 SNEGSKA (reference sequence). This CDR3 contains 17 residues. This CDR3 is CSASDGIFGSSYNEQFF. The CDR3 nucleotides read TGCAGTGCTAGCGACGGTATTTTCGGCAGCTCCTACAATGAGCAGTTCTTC.

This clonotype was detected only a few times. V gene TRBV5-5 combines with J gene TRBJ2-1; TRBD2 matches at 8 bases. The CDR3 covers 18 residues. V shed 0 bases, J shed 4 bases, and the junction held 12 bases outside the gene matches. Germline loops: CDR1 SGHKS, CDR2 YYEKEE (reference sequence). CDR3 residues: CASSLVIVSLAEYNEQFF. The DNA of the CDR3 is TGTGCCAGCAGCTTGGTTATAGTGTCACTAGCGGAGTACAATGAGCAGTTCTTC.

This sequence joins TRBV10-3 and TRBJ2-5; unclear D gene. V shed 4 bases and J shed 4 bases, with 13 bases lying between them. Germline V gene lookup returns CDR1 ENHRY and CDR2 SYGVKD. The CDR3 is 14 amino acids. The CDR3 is CAISVGPSGETQYF. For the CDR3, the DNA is TGTGCCATCAGTGTTGGACCCTCGGGAGAGACCCAGTACTTC.

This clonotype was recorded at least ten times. CDR3 sequence: CSALGTRGFNEKLFF. DNA of the CDR3: TGCAGTGCTCTAGGAACCAGGGGGTTTAATGAAAAACTGTTTTTT. The chain recombines TRBV20-1 with TRBJ1-4; 7 positions agree with TRBD1. The germline V gene encodes CDR1 DFQATT and CDR2 SNEGSKA (reference sequence). This CDR3 has 15 amino acids. Trimming removed 5 bases from V and 4 bases from J; junction bases left unmatched: 10.

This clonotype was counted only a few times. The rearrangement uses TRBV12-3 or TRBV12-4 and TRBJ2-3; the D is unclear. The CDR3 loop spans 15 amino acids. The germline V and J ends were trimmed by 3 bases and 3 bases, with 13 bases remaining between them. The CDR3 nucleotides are TGTGCCAGCAGTTTGAGCCCTTCAGTGACAGATACGCAGTATTTT. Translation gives CASSLSPSVTDTQYF.

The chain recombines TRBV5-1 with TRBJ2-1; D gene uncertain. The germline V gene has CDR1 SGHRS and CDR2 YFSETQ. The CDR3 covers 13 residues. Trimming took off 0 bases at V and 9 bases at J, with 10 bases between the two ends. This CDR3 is CASSLGGSGEQFF. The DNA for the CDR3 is TGCGCCAGCAGCTTGGGCGGTTCCGGTGAGCAGTTCTTC.

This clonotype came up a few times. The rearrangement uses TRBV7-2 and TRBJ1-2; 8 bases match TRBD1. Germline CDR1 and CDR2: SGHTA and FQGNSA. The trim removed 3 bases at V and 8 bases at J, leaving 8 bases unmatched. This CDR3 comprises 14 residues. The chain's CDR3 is CASSFYGQGEGYTF. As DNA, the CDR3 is TGTGCCAGCAGCTTTTACGGACAGGGTGAAGGCTACACCTTC.

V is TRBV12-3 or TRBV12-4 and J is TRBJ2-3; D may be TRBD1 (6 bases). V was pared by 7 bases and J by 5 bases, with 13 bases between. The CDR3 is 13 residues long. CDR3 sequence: CASTAQGLDTQYF. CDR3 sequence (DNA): TGTGCCAGCACCGCACAGGGATTAGATACGCAGTATTTT.

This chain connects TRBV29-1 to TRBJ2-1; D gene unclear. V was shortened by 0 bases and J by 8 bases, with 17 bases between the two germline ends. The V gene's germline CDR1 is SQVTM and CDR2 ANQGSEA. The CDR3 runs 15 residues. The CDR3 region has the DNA TGCAGCGTTGAAGACCCGCCTAGGAATATGGATGAGCAGTTCTTC. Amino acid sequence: CSVEDPPRNMDEQFF.

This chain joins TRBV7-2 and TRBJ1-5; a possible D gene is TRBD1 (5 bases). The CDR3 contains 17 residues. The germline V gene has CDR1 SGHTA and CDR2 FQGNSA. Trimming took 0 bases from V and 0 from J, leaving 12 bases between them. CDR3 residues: CASSLAWGKDSNQPQHF. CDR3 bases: TGTGCCAGCAGCTTAGCTTGGGGGAAAGATAGCAATCAGCCCCAGCATTTT. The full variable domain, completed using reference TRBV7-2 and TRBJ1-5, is GAGVSQSPSNKVTEKGKDVELRCDPISGHTALYWYRQSLGQGLEFLIYFQGNSAPDKSGLPSDRFSAERTGGSVSTLTIQRTQQEDSAVYLCASSLAWGKDSNQPQHFGDGTRLSIL.

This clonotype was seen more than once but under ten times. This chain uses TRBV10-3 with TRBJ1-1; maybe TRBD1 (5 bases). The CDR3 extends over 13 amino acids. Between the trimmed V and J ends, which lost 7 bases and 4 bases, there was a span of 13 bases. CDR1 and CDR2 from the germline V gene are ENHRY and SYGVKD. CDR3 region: CAITTGGGTEAFF. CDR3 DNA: TGTGCCATCACTACAGGAGGAGGCACTGAAGCTTTCTTT.

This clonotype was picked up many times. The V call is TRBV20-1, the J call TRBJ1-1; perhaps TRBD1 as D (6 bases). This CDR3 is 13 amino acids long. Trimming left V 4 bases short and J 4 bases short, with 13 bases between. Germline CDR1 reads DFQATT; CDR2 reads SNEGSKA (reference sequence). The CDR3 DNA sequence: TGCAGTGCTACCCCGGGGGCTAGCACTGAAGCTTTCTTT. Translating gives CSATPGASTEAFF.

CDR3 residues: CSALGQAGGYTF. As DNA, the CDR3 is TGCAGTGCTTTAGGACAGGCGGGTGGCTACACCTTC. The V gene is TRBV20-1, the J gene TRBJ1-2; TRBD1 matches at 7 bases. This CDR3 contains 12 residues. V trimming: 5 bases; J trimming: 7 bases; junction bases outside the gene matches: 7. Germline loops: CDR1 DFQATT, CDR2 SNEGSKA (reference sequence).